These T cell receptor beta chains were read from a single sample in a study of blood T cell repertoires in COVID-19. Profiling relied on immunoSEQ multiplex PCR, and the TCRdb table lists in-frame clones only, not all of them. In the table there are hundreds of thousands of clones, roughly nine tenths of which are singletons. The material sequenced was PBMCs or T cells enriched from blood (not recorded which). The source of these receptors is a woman between 50 and 59 years old in a cohort exposed to, infected with or recovered from COVID-19 (not recorded which). Both conserved end residues are part of each CDR3. D genes are given only for firm matches. Only some rows state a clone size, as once, few, many or a class for expanded clones.

j_call v_call d_call clone_size cdr3_aa cdr3_nt
TRBJ1-4 TRBV6-5 TRBD1 once CASSSTGEELFF TGTGCCAGCAGTTCGACAGGGGAGGAACTGTTTTTT
TRBJ1-4 TRBV4-1 TRBD1 once CASSPGTGADNEKLFF TGCGCCAGCAGCCCCGGGACAGGGGCTGATAATGAAAAACTGTTTTTT
TRBJ1-3 TRBV9 NA NA CASSVAHSGNTIYF TGTGCCAGCAGCGTAGCACACTCTGGAAACACCATATATTTT
TRBJ1-3 TRBV14 NA NA CASSPQNRGNTIYF TGTGCCAGCAGCCCTCAAAACAGGGGAAACACCATATATTTT
TRBJ2-5 TRBV6-5 TRBD1 NA CASSRTGGYQETQYF TGTGCCAGCAGCAGGACAGGGGGATACCAAGAGACCCAGTACTTC
TRBJ2-1 TRBV25-1 NA NA CASSEPMGHPLGQFF TGTGCCAGCAGTGAGCCGATGGGACACCCTCTGGGGCAGTTCTTC
TRBJ1-3 TRBV25-1 TRBD1 few CASSDTRATGFGNTIYF TGTGCCAGCAGTGACACCAGAGCGACAGGGTTTGGAAACACCATATATTTT
TRBJ1-2 TRBV7-6 NA NA CASSSYRRRVNYGYTF TGTGCCAGCAGCTCCTACCGACGCAGGGTCAACTATGGCTACACCTTC
TRBJ2-5 TRBV19 TRBD2 NA CASMDSGTSVETQYF TGTGCCAGTATGGACTCCGGGACTAGCGTGGAGACCCAGTACTTC
TRBJ1-2 TRBV6-5 NA NA CASSYDHINYGYTF TGTGCCAGCAGTTACGATCACATCAACTATGGCTACACCTTC
TRBJ2-2 TRBV28 NA NA CASSLSKGGAGELFF TGTGCCAGCAGTTTATCAAAAGGGGGGGCCGGGGAGCTGTTTTTT
TRBJ1-1 TRBV29-1 TRBD1 NA CSVGYRGREGTEAFF TGCAGCGTTGGGTACAGGGGGCGCGAAGGAACTGAAGCTTTCTTT
TRBJ2-3 TRBV18 TRBD2 NA CASTGPSGGTDTQYF TGTGCCAGCACGGGCCCCAGCGGGGGCACAGATACGCAGTATTTT
TRBJ2-1 TRBV29-1 NA NA CSVYSSNEQFF TGCAGCGTTTACTCGAGCAATGAGCAGTTCTTC
TRBJ2-1 TRBV11-2 NA NA CASSLLSGKGNEQFF TGTGCCAGCAGCTTATTGTCAGGGAAAGGGAATGAGCAGTTCTTC
TRBJ1-1 TRBV27 TRBD1 NA CASSARQGMQAFF TGTGCCAGCAGCGCGAGACAGGGGATGCAAGCTTTCTTT
TRBJ1-2 TRBV3-1/TRBV3-2 NA NA CASSQEDSGAWGYTF TGTGCCAGCAGCCAAGAAGACTCAGGGGCATGGGGCTACACCTTC
TRBJ2-7 TRBV30 NA NA CAWSVLGQTYEQYF TGTGCCTGGAGTGTATTAGGACAGACTTACGAGCAGTACTTC
TRBJ2-1 TRBV27 NA few CASSSEWGVSYNEQFF TGTGCCAGCAGTTCGGAATGGGGGGTTTCTTACAATGAGCAGTTCTTC
TRBJ2-5 TRBV27 NA once CASLFAKETQYF TGTGCCAGCCTGTTTGCGAAAGAGACCCAGTACTTC
TRBJ1-1 TRBV7-3 NA NA CASSPGQMVEAFF TGTGCCAGCAGCCCAGGACAGATGGTAGAAGCTTTCTTT
TRBJ1-1 TRBV3-1/TRBV3-2 NA few CASSQARRQAQAFF TGTGCCAGCAGCCAAGCCCGCCGACAGGCCCAAGCTTTCTTT
TRBJ2-1 TRBV3-1/TRBV3-2 TRBD2 NA CASSLSGGSYNEQFF TGTGCCAGCAGCCTTAGCGGGGGGTCTTACAATGAGCAGTTCTTC
TRBJ1-2 TRBV28 TRBD1 NA CASSFPAGQGLSGYTF TGTGCCAGCAGTTTTCCGGCCGGACAGGGTTTAAGCGGCTACACCTTC
TRBJ1-1 TRBV20-1 NA NA CSASSPVNTEAFF TGCAGTGCTAGTTCCCCAGTGAACACTGAAGCTTTCTTT
TRBJ1-1 TRBV30 TRBD1 NA CAHKTGGAWQRDTEAFF TGTGCCCACAAAACAGGGGGGGCGTGGCAGCGGGACACTGAAGCTTTCTTT
TRBJ1-4 TRBV2 NA NA CASMKESLQGSGKPFF TGTGCCAGCATGAAAGAAAGTCTACAGGGTTCGGGAAAACCGTTTTTT
TRBJ1-2 TRBV5-4 TRBD1 NA CASSSGGLYGYTF TGTGCCAGCAGCTCAGGGGGCCTCTATGGCTACACCTTC
TRBJ1-1 TRBV6-5 NA NA CASSSGLTEAFF TGTGCCAGCAGTTCAGGGTTAACTGAAGCTTTCTTT